Listed below are T cell receptor beta chains from one sample, sequenced in a study of T cell repertoires in cytomegalovirus infection. TCRdb independently ran MiXCR on the reads; one entry per CDR3 protein. The sample has 300,000 or so distinct CDR3 sequences, roughly a tenth seen once. The sequenced material came from PBMCs. These receptors were collected from a human donor in good health (CMV status not recorded). Some clones in this sample may be carry-over from other donors' samples. CDR3s leave out the opening cysteine and the closing phenylalanine or tryptophan. Size tells how often a clone was seen (once, few, many) or the class of an expanded clone, and some rows leave it out.

CDR3 length	V gene	clone size	J gene	CDR3 protein
13	TRBV7-2	many	TRBJ2-1	ASSLEISGGNEQF
12	TRBV20-1	-	TRBJ1-1	SARVGGRNTEAF
12	TRBV27	many	TRBJ2-7	ASSLLGIPYEQY
13	TRBV20-1	few	TRBJ2-2	SARASEGGTGELF
16	TRBV23-1	many	TRBJ2-1	ASSPGLAGPRYNNEQF
11	TRBV2	few	TRBJ1-1	ASTPDRDTEAF
13	TRBV28	many	TRBJ2-3	ASSLGGASTDTQY
14	TRBV4-1	many	TRBJ1-6	ASSQAQGSYNSPLH
11	TRBV28	many	TRBJ1-2	ASRTGTGYGYT
12	TRBV29-1	many	TRBJ2-1	SVDGRGGYNEQF
14	TRBV7-3	many	TRBJ2-1	ASSFQERGGRNEQF
13	TRBV7-2	many	TRBJ2-1	ASSSYARTPDEQF
12	TRBV29-1	few	TRBJ1-5	SVPGTGVNQPQH
11	TRBV7-2	many	TRBJ2-1	ASSSKVDNEQF
14	TRBV19	-	TRBJ2-1	ASSIVSGGGNNEQF
12	TRBV20-1	-	TRBJ1-5	SATEGSGNQPQH